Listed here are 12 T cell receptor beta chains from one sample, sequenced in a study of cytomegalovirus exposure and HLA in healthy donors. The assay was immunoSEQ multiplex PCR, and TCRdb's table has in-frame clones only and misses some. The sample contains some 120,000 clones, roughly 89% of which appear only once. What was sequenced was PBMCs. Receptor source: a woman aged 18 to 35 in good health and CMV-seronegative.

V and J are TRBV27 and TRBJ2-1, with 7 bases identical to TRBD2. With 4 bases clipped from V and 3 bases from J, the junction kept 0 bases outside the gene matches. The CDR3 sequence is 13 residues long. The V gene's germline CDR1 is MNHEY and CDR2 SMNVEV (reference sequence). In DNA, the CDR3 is TGTGCCAGCAGTTGGGAGGGCTACAATGAGCAGTTCTTC. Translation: CASSWEGYNEQFF.

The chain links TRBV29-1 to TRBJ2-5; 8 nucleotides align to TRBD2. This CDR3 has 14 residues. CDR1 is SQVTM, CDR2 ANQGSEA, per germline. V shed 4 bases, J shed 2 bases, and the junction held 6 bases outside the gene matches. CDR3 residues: CSVGRREAQETQYF. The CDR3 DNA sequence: TGCAGCGTTGGGAGGCGGGAGGCTCAAGAGACCCAGTACTTC.

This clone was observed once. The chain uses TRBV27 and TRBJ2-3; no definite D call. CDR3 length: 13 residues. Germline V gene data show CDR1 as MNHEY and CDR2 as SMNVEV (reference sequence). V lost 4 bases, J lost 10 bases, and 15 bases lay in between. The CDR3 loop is CASSWIPGWSQYF. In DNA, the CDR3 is TGTGCCAGCAGTTGGATACCGGGTTGGTCGCAGTATTTT.

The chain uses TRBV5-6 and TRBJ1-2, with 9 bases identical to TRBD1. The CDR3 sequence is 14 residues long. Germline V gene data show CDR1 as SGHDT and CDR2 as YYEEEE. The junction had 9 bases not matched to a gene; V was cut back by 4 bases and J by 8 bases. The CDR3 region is CASSIQGQGYGYTF. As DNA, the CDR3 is TGTGCCAGCAGCATTCAAGGACAGGGGTACGGCTACACCTTC.

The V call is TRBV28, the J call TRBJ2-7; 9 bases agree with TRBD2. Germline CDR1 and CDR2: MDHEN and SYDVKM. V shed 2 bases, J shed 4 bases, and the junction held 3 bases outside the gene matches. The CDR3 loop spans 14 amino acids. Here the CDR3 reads CASSLGLAGYEQYF. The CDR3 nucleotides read TGTGCCAGCAGTTTAGGGCTAGCGGGGTACGAGCAGTACTTC.

The CDR3 DNA is TGCAGCGTTGAAGATGTGACAGGGGGTTATGGCTACACCTTC. It encodes CSVEDVTGGYGYTF. The rearrangement links TRBV29-1 to TRBJ1-2, with TRBD1 identical over 9 bases. From germline, CDR1 is SQVTM and CDR2 ANQGSEA. V was pared by 0 bases and J by 5 bases, with 4 bases of the junction left unmatched. This CDR3 region has 14 residues.

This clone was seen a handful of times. CDR3 sequence: CASSETLLDEQFF. CDR3 nucleotides: TGCGCCAGCAGTGAGACTCTCCTCGATGAGCAGTTCTTC. This sequence joins TRBV10-2 and TRBJ2-1; D gene unclear. Germline V gene data show CDR1 as WSHSY and CDR2 as SAAADI. This CDR3 is built from 13 residues. V lost 2 bases, J lost 8 bases, and 10 bases lay in between.

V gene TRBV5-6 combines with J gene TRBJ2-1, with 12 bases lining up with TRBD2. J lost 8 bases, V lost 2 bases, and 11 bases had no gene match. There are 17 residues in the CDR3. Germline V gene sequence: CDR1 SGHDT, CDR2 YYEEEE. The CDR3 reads CASSLSTSGSYIDEQFF. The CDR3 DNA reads TGTGCCAGCAGCTTATCGACTAGCGGGAGTTATATTGATGAGCAGTTCTTC.

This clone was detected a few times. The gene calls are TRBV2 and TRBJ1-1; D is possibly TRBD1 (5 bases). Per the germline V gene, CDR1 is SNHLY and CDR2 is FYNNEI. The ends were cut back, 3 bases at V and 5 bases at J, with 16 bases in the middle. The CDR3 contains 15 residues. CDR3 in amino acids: CASSEGQGIGTEAFF. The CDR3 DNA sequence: TGTGCCAGCAGTGAGGGGCAGGGTATCGGAACTGAAGCTTTCTTT.

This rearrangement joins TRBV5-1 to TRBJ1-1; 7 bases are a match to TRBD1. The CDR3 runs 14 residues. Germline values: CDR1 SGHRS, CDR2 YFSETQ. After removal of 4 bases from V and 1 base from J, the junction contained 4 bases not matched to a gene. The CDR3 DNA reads TGCGCCAGCAGCACCTACAGGGGGAACACTGAAGCTTTCTTT. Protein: CASSTYRGNTEAFF.

The CDR3 loop reads CASSPTGGDVYGYTF. CDR3 DNA sequence: TGTGCCAGCAGCCCTACAGGGGGCGATGTCTATGGCTACACCTTC. This sequence joins TRBV4-2 and TRBJ1-2, with TRBD1 matching over 9 bases. After removal of 4 bases from V and 4 bases from J, the junction contained 7 bases not matched to a gene. The CDR3 loop spans 15 amino acids. Germline V CDR1 and CDR2: LGHNA, YNFKEQ.

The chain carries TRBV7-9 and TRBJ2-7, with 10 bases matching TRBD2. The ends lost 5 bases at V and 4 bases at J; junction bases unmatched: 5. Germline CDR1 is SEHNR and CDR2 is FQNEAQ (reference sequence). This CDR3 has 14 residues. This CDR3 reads CASSQLAGSYEQYF. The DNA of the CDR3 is TGTGCCAGCAGCCAACTAGCGGGAAGTTACGAGCAGTACTTC. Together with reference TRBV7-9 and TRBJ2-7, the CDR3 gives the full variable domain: DTGVSQNPRHKITKRGQNVTFRCDPISEHNRLYWYRQTLGQGPEFLTYFQNEAQLEKSRLLSDRFSAERPKGSFSTLEIQRTEQGDSAMYLCASSQLAGSYEQYFGPGTRLTVT.